The rows below give T cell receptor beta chains drawn from one sample of a study of T cells expressing NK-cell markers. TCRdb reworked the 5' RACE reads into one entry per CDR3 protein, no DNA. The table lists 300,000 to 500,000 distinct CDR3 sequences, with around 10% in the top ten. The sequencing input was blood T cells: a sorted CD56 or NKG2C T cell subset, CD4+ or CD8+ T cells, or bulk PBMC T cells (not recorded which). The receptors were gathered from a woman between 50 and 59 years old in good health. Both conserved end residues are part of each CDR3. Fields, in order: V gene, J gene, CDR3 protein.

V gene: TRBV20-1; J gene: TRBJ2-5; CDR3 protein: CSASPAKSSQETQYF
V gene: TRBV4-2; J gene: TRBJ2-1; CDR3 protein: CASSQDQGANEQFF
V gene: TRBV4-2; J gene: TRBJ2-1; CDR3 protein: CASSQDWNSGRADYNEQFF
V gene: TRBV3-1; J gene: TRBJ2-1; CDR3 protein: CASSPWSWGSDEQFF
V gene: TRBV27; J gene: TRBJ1-2; CDR3 protein: CASSLLGGAEGGYTF
V gene: TRBV20-1; J gene: TRBJ2-7; CDR3 protein: CSATSGLGFLEQYF
V gene: TRBV4-1; J gene: TRBJ1-6; CDR3 protein: CASSQDGVSYNSPLHF
V gene: TRBV5-1; J gene: TRBJ2-5; CDR3 protein: CASSSLPGQGTQETQYF
V gene: TRBV3-1; J gene: TRBJ2-2; CDR3 protein: CASSQRTSNTGELFF
V gene: TRBV4-1; J gene: TRBJ2-7; CDR3 protein: CASSRLPSAFSYEQYF